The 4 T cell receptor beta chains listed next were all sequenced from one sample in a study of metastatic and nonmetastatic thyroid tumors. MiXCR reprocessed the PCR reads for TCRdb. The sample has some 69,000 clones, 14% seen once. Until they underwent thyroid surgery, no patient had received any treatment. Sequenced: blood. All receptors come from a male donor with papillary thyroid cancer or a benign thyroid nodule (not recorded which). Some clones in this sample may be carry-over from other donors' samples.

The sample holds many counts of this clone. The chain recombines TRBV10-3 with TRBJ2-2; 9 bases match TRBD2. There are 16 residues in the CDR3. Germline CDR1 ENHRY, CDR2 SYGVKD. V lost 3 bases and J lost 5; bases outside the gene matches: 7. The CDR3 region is CAISDRSGSSTGELFF. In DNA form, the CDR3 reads TGTGCCATCAGTGACCGTAGCGGGAGCAGTACCGGGGAGCTGTTTTTT.

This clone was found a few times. Written as DNA, the CDR3 is TGTGCCAGCAGCCCCGGTGCTGCTTACAATGAGCAGTTCTTC. Its translation is CASSPGAAYNEQFF. The chain employs TRBV7-8 and TRBJ2-1; no reliable D call. V was trimmed by 5 bases and J by 4 bases, leaving 12 bases between them. The CDR3 covers 14 residues. The germline V gene has CDR1 SGHVS and CDR2 FQNEAQ.

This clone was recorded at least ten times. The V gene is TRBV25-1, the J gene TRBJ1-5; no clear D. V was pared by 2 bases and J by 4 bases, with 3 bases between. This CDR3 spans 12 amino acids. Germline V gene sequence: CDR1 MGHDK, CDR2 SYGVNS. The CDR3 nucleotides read TGTGCCAGCAGTGAAGAAAATCAGCCCCAGCATTTT. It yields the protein CASSEENQPQHF. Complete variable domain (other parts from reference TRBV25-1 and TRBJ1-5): EADIYQTPRYLVIGTGKKITLECSQTMGHDKMYWYQQDPGMELHLIHYSYGVNSTEKGDLSSESTVSRIRTEHFPLTLESARPSHTSQYLCASSEENQPQHFGDGTRLSIL.

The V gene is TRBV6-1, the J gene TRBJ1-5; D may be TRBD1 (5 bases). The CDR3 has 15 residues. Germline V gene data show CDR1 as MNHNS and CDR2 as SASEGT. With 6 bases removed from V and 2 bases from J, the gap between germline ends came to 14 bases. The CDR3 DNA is TGTGCCAGCAGAGTGGCAGGGAACGGCAATCAGCCCCAGCATTTT. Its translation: CASRVAGNGNQPQHF.